The 29 T cell receptor beta chains below all came from one sample that was sequenced in a study of human T cells and chemical hapten exposure listed by TCRdb under 2021. Receptor amplification or capture employed RACE. The sequencer was a NextSeq 500. TCRdb cleaned the public reads at Q25 with fastp, built clones with MiXCR and kept in-frame beta chains. Every CDR3 protein is listed once, alongside the most common genes and DNA of its rows. In all, the sample holds about 82,000 distinct CDR3 sequences, and less than 11% of those were seen once. Around 5% of the sample lies in the top ten. The time point label, read with the paper, signifies: patch test 2, 6 weeks after DPC sensitization. Sample treatment or condition, as interpreted from the label and publication: therapeutic diphenylcyclopropenone sensitization with weekly scalp DPC. Material: whole blood, obtained in connection with sensitization to the hapten diphenylcyclopropenone (DPC). All receptors derive from a woman in her fifties or sixties with alopecia areata. Some clones in this sample may be carry-over from other donors' samples.

DNA for the CDR3: TGTGCCAGCAGTTCCTCGGACTTCTACAATGAGCAGTTCTTC. Amino acid sequence: CASSSSDFYNEQFF. The genes are TRBV28 and TRBJ2-1, with D tentatively TRBD2 (5 bases). The V end lost 4 bases, the J end lost 3 bases, and 10 bases lay between the germline ends. CDR1 is MDHEN and CDR2 is SYDVKM in the germline V gene. This CDR3 spans 14 amino acids.

This rearrangement joins TRBV4-1 to TRBJ2-4, with TRBD1 matching 8 bases. J lost 3 bases, V lost 4 bases, and 8 bases had no gene match. This CDR3 is 16 amino acids long. Germline V CDR1 and CDR2: MGHRA, YSYEKL. CDR3 sequence: CASSRSGQGGKNIQYF. For the CDR3, the DNA is TGCGCCAGCAGCCGAAGTGGACAGGGCGGCAAAAACATTCAGTACTTC.

This clonotype occurred a few times. V gene TRBV18 combines with J gene TRBJ2-5; 7 nucleotides line up with TRBD1. The CDR3 has 14 amino acids. From germline, CDR1 is KGHSH and CDR2 LQKENI. V was pared by 6 bases and J by 2 bases, with 6 bases of the junction left unmatched. This chain's CDR3 is CASSLDREQETQYF. The CDR3 bases are TGTGCCAGCTCTCTAGACAGGGAGCAAGAGACCCAGTACTTC. Complete variable domain (other parts from reference TRBV18 and TRBJ2-5): NAGVMQNPRHLVRRRGQEARLRCSPMKGHSHVYWYRQLPEEGLKFMVYLQKENIIDESGMPKERFSAEFPKEGPSILRIQQVVRGDSAAYFCASSLDREQETQYFGPGTRLLVL.

The CDR3: CASSPFTTGELFF. The CDR3 bases are TGTGCCAGCAGCCCATTCACCACCGGGGAGCTGTTTTTT. The chain recombines TRBV9 with TRBJ2-2, with D unclear. The germline CDR1 and CDR2 sequences are SGDLS and YYNGEE. The V gene lost 4 bases and the J gene lost 4 bases, with 8 bases spanning the gap. The CDR3 contains 13 residues. The complete variable domain, with remaining parts taken from reference TRBV9 and TRBJ2-2, reads DSGVTQTPKHLITATGQRVTLRCSPRSGDLSVYWYQQSLDQGLQFLIQYYNGEERAKGNILERFSAQQFPDLHSELNLSSLELGDSALYFCASSPFTTGELFFGEGSRLTVL.

At least ten counts were recorded for this clonotype. The chain recombines TRBV29-1 with TRBJ2-7, with D perhaps matching TRBD1 (5 bases). Trimming stripped 4 bases from V and 5 bases from J, with 12 bases between. The CDR3 sequence is 12 residues long. CDR1 is SQVTM and CDR2 is ANQGSEA in the germline V gene. As DNA, the CDR3 is TGCAGCGTTGTTTATCAGGGCGACGAGCAGTACTTC. Translation gives CSVVYQGDEQYF.

The chain is built from TRBV7-6 and TRBJ1-1, with 7 bases that match TRBD1. The germline V gene has CDR1 SGHVS and CDR2 FNYEAQ. This CDR3 comprises 13 residues. Trimming took 1 base from V and 11 from J; bases not matched to a gene: 7. CDR3 nucleotides: TGTGCCAGCAGCTTAGGGAGGACAGGATCGGCTTTCTTT. As protein: CASSLGRTGSAFF.

Many counts were recorded for this clonotype. The chain links TRBV5-5 to TRBJ2-1; 11 positions match TRBD2. CDR1 is SGHKS and CDR2 is YYEKEE in the germline V gene (reference sequence). Losses at the gene ends were 1 base for V and 3 bases for J; bases not matched to a gene: 6. This CDR3 contains 17 residues. CDR3 DNA: TGTGCCAGCAGCTTGCTAGCGGGAGGTTCCGGCTACAATGAGCAGTTCTTC. This codes for CASSLLAGGSGYNEQFF.

This clonotype was picked up a small number of times. The chain carries TRBV2 and TRBJ1-6; TRBD1 matches at 9 bases. This CDR3 contains 15 residues. J was trimmed by 10 bases and V by 6 bases; bases with no gene match: 10. Germline CDR1 reads SNHLY; CDR2 reads FYNNEI. The CDR3, as DNA: TGTGCCAGCAGCGAAATACAGGGGGCTAGGTCACCCCTCCACTTT. Translated, it gives CASSEIQGARSPLHF.

This clonotype has a count of ten or more. The genes are TRBV29-1 and TRBJ1-1; the D gene is possibly TRBD1 (5 bases). Germline CDR1 reads SQVTM; CDR2 reads ANQGSEA. The CDR3 length is 13 residues. V was pared by 7 bases and J by 1 base, with 13 bases between. The CDR3 loop is CSAIAGANTEAFF. The CDR3 DNA is TGCAGCGCTATCGCCGGGGCGAACACTGAAGCTTTCTTT.

This clonotype was detected ten times or more. The rearrangement links TRBV6-2 or TRBV6-3 to TRBJ1-1; no clear D. V lost 0 bases to trimming and J lost 4 bases, with 15 bases between them. The CDR3 totals 16 residues. CDR1 and CDR2 (germline): MNHEY, SVGEGT. The CDR3 DNA is TGTGCCAGCAGTTACTCGGTTGGGGTGGCGCGCACTGAAGCTTTCTTT. Translated: CASSYSVGVARTEAFF.

This clonotype was detected ten times or more. CDR3 DNA sequence: TGTGCCAGCAGCACGGTCTCACGGGGTTACCAAGAGACCCAGTACTTC. Residues: CASSTVSRGYQETQYF. The chain recombines TRBV28 with TRBJ2-5; weak D call: TRBD2 (5 bases). This CDR3 is 16 amino acids long. The V end lost 6 bases, the J end lost 0 bases, and 17 bases lay between the germline ends. The V gene's germline CDR1 is MDHEN and CDR2 SYDVKM.

A few counts support this clonotype. The chain carries TRBV5-1 and TRBJ2-4; 11 nucleotides line up with TRBD2. Germline assignment: CDR1 SGHRS and CDR2 YFSETQ. With 2 bases clipped from V and 3 bases from J, the junction kept 7 bases outside the gene matches. The CDR3 is 17 residues long. CDR3 protein: CASSLLAGVVNKNIQYF. The CDR3 bases are TGCGCCAGCAGCTTACTAGCGGGAGTGGTTAACAAAAACATTCAGTACTTC. Looking up the rest from reference TRBV5-1 and TRBJ2-4 gives the full variable domain: KAGVTQTPRYLIKTRGQQVTLSCSPISGHRSVSWYQQTPGQGLQFLFEYFSETQRNKGNFPGRFSGRQFSNSRSEMNVSTLELGDSALYLCASSLLAGVVNKNIQYFGAGTRLSVL.

V and J are TRBV20-1 and TRBJ2-7; D not resolved. The V gene lost 6 bases and the J gene lost 7 bases, with 13 bases spanning the gap. The CDR3 runs 11 residues. Germline V gene data show CDR1 as DFQATT and CDR2 as SNEGSKA (reference sequence). CDR3 sequence: CSAHEIGEQYF. The CDR3 nucleotides are TGCAGTGCGCACGAGATTGGGGAGCAGTACTTC.

Ten or more counts support this clonotype. This chain joins TRBV7-9 and TRBJ2-1; D perhaps matches TRBD1 (6 bases). V was cut by 5 bases and J by 9 bases, with 29 bases left in between. The CDR3 length is 18 residues. CDR1 is SEHNR, CDR2 FQNEAQ, per germline (reference sequence). In nucleotides, the CDR3 is TGTGCCAGCAGCCGAGGGACAACTTTCGGGGTTTGGGCCCGTGAGCAGTTCTTC. Translating gives CASSRGTTFGVWAREQFF. The variable domain in full, with the rest retrieved from reference TRBV7-9 and TRBJ2-1, is DTGVSQNPRHKITKRGQNVTFRCDPISEHNRLYWYRQTLGQGPEFLTYFQNEAQLEKSRLLSDRFSAERPKGSFSTLEIQRTEQGDSAMYLCASSRGTTFGVWAREQFFGPGTRLTVL.

This clonotype has a handful of counts. The chain joins TRBV2 to TRBJ2-2; 9 nucleotides align to TRBD2. The CDR3 totals 15 residues. V lost 3 bases to trimming and J lost 7 bases; unmatched junction nucleotides: 6. CDR1 and CDR2 from the germline V gene are SNHLY and FYNNEI. The CDR3 reads CASSEREGLLGELFF. The CDR3 DNA follows: TGTGCCAGCAGTGAGCGGGAGGGCCTTCTCGGGGAGCTGTTTTTT.

The chain's CDR3 is CASSQDDFLFGTEAFF. The CDR3 DNA is TGTGCCAGCAGCCAAGATGATTTCCTATTTGGCACTGAAGCTTTCTTT. The J gene is TRBJ1-1, the V gene TRBV14; no firm D call. Per the germline V gene, CDR1 is SGHDN and CDR2 is FVKESK. V was clipped by 0 bases and J by 4 bases, with 15 bases between them. CDR3 length: 16 amino acids. Together with reference TRBV14 and TRBJ1-1, the CDR3 gives the full variable domain: EAGVTQFPSHSVIEKGQTVTLRCDPISGHDNLYWYRRVMGKEIKFLLHFVKESKQDESGMPNNRFLAERTGGTYSTLKVQPAELEDSGVYFCASSQDDFLFGTEAFFGQGTRLTVV.

The rearrangement joins TRBV30 to TRBJ1-3, with a weak D call TRBD1 (5 bases). With 2 bases removed from V and 4 bases from J, the gap between germline ends came to 9 bases. CDR3 length: 13 residues. Germline V gene lookup returns CDR1 GTSNPN and CDR2 SVGIG (reference sequence). CDR3 protein: CAWSSGGGNTIYF. The CDR3, as DNA: TGTGCCTGGAGTTCGGGGGGAGGAAACACCATATATTTT.

The chain has TRBV7-2 and TRBJ2-4; possibly TRBD1 for D (6 bases). The ends were cut back, 5 bases at V and 7 bases at J, with 24 bases in the middle. The CDR3 has 17 residues. Germline-derived CDR1 and CDR2 are SGHTA and FQGNSA. The CDR3 nucleotides read TGTGCCAGCAGCCTAGGGGCAGGGGTCTTGTGTTTGAACATTCAGTACTTC. Its translation is CASSLGAGVLCLNIQYF. Together with reference TRBV7-2 and TRBJ2-4, the CDR3 gives the full variable domain: GAGVSQSPSNKVTEKGKDVELRCDPISGHTALYWYRQSLGQGLEFLIYFQGNSAPDKSGLPSDRFSAERTGGSVSTLTIQRTQQEDSAVYLCASSLGAGVLCLNIQYFGAGTRLSVL.

This clonotype was seen only a few times. The rearrangement joins TRBV28 to TRBJ2-6, with D unclear. With 6 bases removed from V and 2 bases from J, the gap between germline ends came to 8 bases. Germline V gene lookup returns CDR1 MDHEN and CDR2 SYDVKM. The CDR3 consists of 14 residues. CDR3: CASSLRAGANVLTF. The CDR3 nucleotides are TGTGCCAGCAGCCTTAGAGCTGGGGCCAACGTCCTGACTTTC. The full variable domain, its missing parts supplied by reference TRBV28 and TRBJ2-6, is DVKVTQSSRYLVKRTGEKVFLECVQDMDHENMFWYRQDPGLGLRLIYFSYDVKMKEKGDIPEGYSVSREKKERFSLILESASTNQTSMYLCASSLRAGANVLTFGAGSRLTVL.

This clonotype appeared many times. The rearrangement links TRBV30 to TRBJ2-3; perhaps D is TRBD1 or TRBD2 (5 bases each). The V end was cut by 5 bases, the J end by 0 bases, with 12 bases between. Germline V lookup: CDR1 GTSNPN, CDR2 SVGIG (reference sequence). The CDR3 loop spans 14 amino acids. Written as DNA, the CDR3 is TGTGCCTGGTCTGTGGGGGAAAGCACAGATACGCAGTATTTT. Its translation: CAWSVGESTDTQYF.

The chain couples TRBV7-9 to TRBJ2-7, with TRBD2 as a possible D gene (5 bases). V lost 5 bases, J lost 9 bases, and 20 bases lay in between. Per the germline V gene, CDR1 is SEHNR and CDR2 is FQNEAQ (reference sequence). This CDR3 has 14 residues. The chain's CDR3 is CASSQWGEVMVQYF. CDR3 nucleotide sequence: TGTGCCAGCAGCCAGTGGGGAGAAGTAATGGTGCAGTACTTC.

This clonotype came up a few times. The V call is TRBV28, the J call TRBJ2-1; 14 nucleotides agree with TRBD2. This CDR3 is 16 amino acids long. Trimming removed 5 bases from V and 7 bases from J; junction bases left unmatched: 7. CDR1 and CDR2 from the germline V gene are MDHEN and SYDVKM. CDR3 protein: CASSPWTSGRKNEQFF. CDR3 nucleotides: TGTGCCAGCAGTCCATGGACTAGCGGGAGGAAGAATGAGCAGTTCTTC.

This clonotype was seen at least ten times. The chain uses TRBV9 and TRBJ1-1, with D unclear. The CDR3 runs to 16 residues. The germline V gene encodes CDR1 SGDLS and CDR2 YYNGEE. Trimming took off 4 bases at V and 4 bases at J, with 20 bases between the two ends. CDR3 nucleotides: TGTGCCAGCAGCCCATTTTTGATGGGTTTGGCCACTGAAGCTTTCTTT. This encodes CASSPFLMGLATEAFF.

This clonotype was seen a few times. V is TRBV12-3 or TRBV12-4 and J is TRBJ2-1; D may be TRBD1 (5 bases). V lost 0 bases and J 6 bases, leaving 15 bases between the germline ends. The CDR3 runs to 16 residues. CDR3 in amino acids: CASSLAKGFMGNEQFF. As DNA, the CDR3 is TGTGCCAGCAGTTTAGCGAAGGGGTTTATGGGCAATGAGCAGTTCTTC.

The table lists this clonotype with a few counts. The V call is TRBV4-1, the J call TRBJ1-4; 8 nucleotides agree with TRBD1. V was pared by 1 base and J by 6 bases, with 4 bases of the junction left unmatched. Germline loops: CDR1 MGHRA, CDR2 YSYEKL. The CDR3 consists of 15 residues. The CDR3 nucleotides read TGCGCCAGCAGCCAAGGCCACAGGGGGGATGAAAAACTGTTTTTT. It specifies CASSQGHRGDEKLFF.

A few counts support this clonotype. The chain carries TRBV7-2 and TRBJ2-3; maybe TRBD1 (5 bases). Trimming shortened V by 1 base and J by 2 bases, and 10 bases separated the two germline ends. CDR1 SGHTA and CDR2 FQGNSA come from the germline V gene. The CDR3 is 15 amino acids. The CDR3 region is CASSLVSGSTDTQYF. CDR3 in DNA: TGTGCCAGCAGCTTAGTGTCAGGGTCCACAGATACGCAGTATTTT.

The V and J genes are TRBV12-3 or TRBV12-4 and TRBJ1-2, with D hard to call. The length of the CDR3 is 12 residues. The V end was cut by 6 bases, the J end by 7 bases, with 12 bases between. This chain's CDR3 is CASRQDSGGYTF. The CDR3 DNA reads TGTGCCAGCAGACAAGATTCCGGTGGCTACACCTTC.

This clonotype was counted between two and nine times. The chain joins TRBV7-9 to TRBJ2-3, with no clear D. The germline CDR1 and CDR2 sequences are SEHNR and FQNEAQ (reference sequence). This CDR3 is built from 13 residues. V was shortened by 5 bases and J by 4 bases, with 10 bases between the two germline ends. The CDR3, as DNA: TGTGCCAGCAGCCCCCGGAGCGCAGATACGCAGTATTTT. Translation: CASSPRSADTQYF.

This clonotype was detected ten times or more. CDR3 bases: TGTGCCACCAGTGAGGGGGGTGGCCCCCCGAGGAACCTAGATACGCAGTATTTT. Translation gives CATSEGGGPPRNLDTQYF. The chain recombines TRBV24-1 with TRBJ2-3; TRBD2 might be the D (6 bases). Germline V gives CDR1 KGHDR, CDR2 SFDVKD. The CDR3 runs to 18 residues. V was trimmed by 4 bases and J by 5 bases, leaving 24 bases between them.